A single sample is the source of the 9 T cell receptor beta chains below, sequenced in a study of a mutant IDH1 vaccine in newly diagnosed glioma. Time point defined: week 35, safety follow-up. With topical imiquimod, each dose of the vaccine consisted of 300 ug of mutant IDH1 20-mer peptide. Only in-frame clones appear in the TCRdb table, and some are missing; sequencing was by immunoSEQ multiplex PCR. The data hold tens of thousands of clones, with about 80% observed a single time. These receptors have no identified antigens. The sample was PBMCs, taken from a glioma patient whose treatment included an IDH1 peptide vaccine. Every receptor here comes from a woman aged 40-49 years with glioma.

The chain has TRBV2 and TRBJ2-7; 7 bases are a match to TRBD1. With 5 bases clipped from V and 3 bases from J, the junction kept 4 bases outside the gene matches. Germline V lookup: CDR1 SNHLY, CDR2 FYNNEI. The CDR3 runs 13 residues. The CDR3 reads CASSWTGDYEQYF. DNA of the CDR3: TGTGCCAGCAGTTGGACAGGTGACTACGAGCAGTACTTC.

This clone turned up a few times. The rearrangement links TRBV4-3 to TRBJ1-1; the D gene is possibly TRBD1 (6 bases). Germline V gives CDR1 LGHNA, CDR2 YSLEER. V was clipped by 1 base and J by 4 bases, with 16 bases between them. The CDR3 spans 16 residues. Here the CDR3 reads CASSQGQDPRATEAFF. In DNA, the CDR3 is TGCGCCAGCAGCCAAGGACAGGACCCAAGGGCCACTGAAGCTTTCTTT.

The rearrangement uses TRBV15 and TRBJ2-7; 8 bases are a match to TRBD2. Germline-derived CDR1 and CDR2 are LNHNV and YYDKDF (reference sequence). Germline trimming cut 5 bases from V and 5 bases from J; bases unmatched to any gene: 17. CDR3 length: 17 residues. The CDR3 DNA is TGTGCCACCAGCCCTCGGGGGGGGCAAGGACAGTGGAACGAGCAGTACTTC. It encodes CATSPRGGQGQWNEQYF.

This chain links TRBV4-1 with TRBJ2-1; the D is unclear. Per germline, CDR1 MGHRA and CDR2 YSYEKL. CDR3 length: 18 amino acids. Trimming took 2 bases from V and 0 from J, leaving 17 bases between them. CDR3 region: CASSQTDMGISSYNEQFF. In DNA form, the CDR3 reads TGCGCCAGCAGCCAAACTGACATGGGGATTAGCTCCTACAATGAGCAGTTCTTC.

V usage is TRBV5-1 and J usage is TRBJ2-3, with 7 bases fitting TRBD2. CDR1 and CDR2 (germline): SGHRS, YFSETQ. J lost 0 bases, V lost 3 bases, and 10 bases had no gene match. The CDR3 is 17 residues long. The chain's CDR3 is CASSWPIAAGSTDTQYF. The CDR3 DNA is TGCGCCAGCAGCTGGCCCATCGCAGCGGGAAGCACAGATACGCAGTATTTT. The whole variable domain, filled in from reference TRBV5-1 and TRBJ2-3, reads KAGVTQTPRYLIKTRGQQVTLSCSPISGHRSVSWYQQTPGQGLQFLFEYFSETQRNKGNFPGRFSGRQFSNSRSEMNVSTLELGDSALYLCASSWPIAAGSTDTQYFGPGTRLTVL.

This chain joins TRBV30 and TRBJ2-7; D is perhaps TRBD2 (7 bases). There are 13 residues in the CDR3. V was pared by 2 bases and J by 7 bases, with 15 bases between. CDR1 GTSNPN and CDR2 SVGIG come from the germline V gene (reference sequence). The CDR3 DNA reads as TGTGCCTGGAGTCTCGGGGGGCAGGATGAGCAGTACTTC. Its protein product is CAWSLGGQDEQYF.

The rearrangement uses TRBV14 and TRBJ1-6; 9 bases are a match to TRBD1. The ends lost 3 bases at V and 0 bases at J; junction bases unmatched: 12. The CDR3 spans 20 residues. CDR1 SGHDN and CDR2 FVKESK come from the germline V gene. The CDR3 region has the DNA TGTGCCAGCAGCCAGATCACCGGGACAGGGCCTAGCTCCTATAATTCACCCCTCCACTTT. Its translation: CASSQITGTGPSSYNSPLHF.

This clone was detected only once. J is TRBJ1-2 and V is TRBV4-3, with a tentative D call TRBD1 (6 bases). This CDR3 is 12 amino acids long. CDR1 LGHNA and CDR2 YSLEER come from the germline V gene. Trimming stripped 8 bases from V and 13 bases from J, with 20 bases between. The CDR3 sequence is CASGGWGEGCTF. The CDR3 bases are TGCGCCAGCGGGGGCTGGGGGGAGGGTTGCACCTTC.

CDR3 in amino acids: CASSLFSDETQYF. DNA for the CDR3: TGCGCCAGCAGCCTGTTTAGCGACGAGACCCAGTACTTC. The chain uses TRBV5-1 and TRBJ2-5, with D maybe TRBD2 (5 bases). Between the trimmed V and J ends, which lost 4 bases and 5 bases, there was a span of 12 bases. This CDR3 comprises 13 residues. Germline CDR1 and CDR2: SGHRS and YFSETQ.